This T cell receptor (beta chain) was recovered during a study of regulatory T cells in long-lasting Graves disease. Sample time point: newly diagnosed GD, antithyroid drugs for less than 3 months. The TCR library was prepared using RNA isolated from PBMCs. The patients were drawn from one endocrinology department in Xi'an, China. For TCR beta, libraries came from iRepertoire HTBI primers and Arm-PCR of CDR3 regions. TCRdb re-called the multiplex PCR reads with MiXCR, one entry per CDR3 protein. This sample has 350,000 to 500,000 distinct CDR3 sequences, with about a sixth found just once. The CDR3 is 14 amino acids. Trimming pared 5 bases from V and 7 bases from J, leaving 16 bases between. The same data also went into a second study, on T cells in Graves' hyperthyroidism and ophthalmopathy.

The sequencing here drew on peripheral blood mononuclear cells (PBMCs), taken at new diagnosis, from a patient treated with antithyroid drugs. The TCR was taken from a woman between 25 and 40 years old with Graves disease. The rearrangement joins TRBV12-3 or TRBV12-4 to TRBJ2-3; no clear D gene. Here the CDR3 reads CASSPNDLGNTQYF. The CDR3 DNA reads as TGTGCCAGCAGTCCAAACGACCTGGGAAATACGCAGTATTTT.